The 30 T cell receptor beta chains given below trace back to one sample, sequenced in a study of blood T cell repertoires in COVID-19 (dated by TCRdb to 2019 to 2021). Library construction relied on the immunoSEQ multiplex PCR assay. Held by TCRdb, this immuneACCESS table contains in-frame sequences only and omits some clones. Under half of the omission traces to an unresolved V gene where checked; the cause of the rest is unknown. The sample contains approximately 89,000 clones, roughly 80% of them found a single time. Of the sample, 15% to 20% is held by the ten largest clones. Sample: peripheral blood. These receptors all stem from a human donor in a cohort sampled during active COVID-19.

V is TRBV11-3 and J is TRBJ2-4; 7 bases are shared with TRBD2. The CDR3 runs to 18 residues. V shed 0 bases, J shed 6 bases, and the junction held 14 bases outside the gene matches. Germline values: CDR1 SGHNT, CDR2 YENEEA. The CDR3 DNA is TGTGCCAGCAGCTTAGATGATGTTCTAGCGGAGGTCGGAAACATTCAGTACTTC. It encodes CASSLDDVLAEVGNIQYF.

The rearrangement links TRBV24-1 to TRBJ1-2, with a weak D call TRBD1 (5 bases). V was pared by 4 bases and J by 7 bases, with 12 bases between. The germline V gene encodes CDR1 KGHDR and CDR2 SFDVKD. CDR3 size: 13 residues. The CDR3 spells CATSEPSGGGYTF. The CDR3 nucleotides read TGTGCCACCAGTGAGCCATCGGGGGGTGGCTACACCTTC.

This chain uses TRBV7-9 with TRBJ2-5; 13 nucleotides align to TRBD2. Germline loops: CDR1 SEHNR, CDR2 FQNEAQ (reference sequence). The CDR3 contains 15 residues. V was pared by 5 bases and J by 4 bases, with 4 bases of the junction left unmatched. CDR3 nucleotides: TGTGCCAGCAGCGTCGGACTAGCGGGAGTAGAGACCCAGTACTTC. Translated, it gives CASSVGLAGVETQYF.

In this sample, this clone turned up once. The chain recombines TRBV27 with TRBJ1-2; 7 nucleotides line up with TRBD1. Germline V gene data show CDR1 as MNHEY and CDR2 as SMNVEV (reference sequence). The CDR3 has 16 residues. V shed 3 bases, J shed 3 bases, and the junction held 10 bases outside the gene matches. The CDR3 nucleotides are TGTGCCAGCAGTTTTTATAACAGGGGAGTTTACTATGGCTACACCTTC. It encodes CASSFYNRGVYYGYTF.

J is TRBJ2-7 and V is TRBV10-1, with 8 bases aligning to TRBD1. The V gene end was trimmed by 5 bases and the J gene end by 5 bases; junction bases not matched to a gene: 11. The germline V gene has CDR1 WNHNN and CDR2 SYGVQD (reference sequence). This CDR3 region has 15 residues. The CDR3 DNA reads TGCGCCAGCAGTCGGAGAGGACAGGGAGTCCACGAGCAGTACTTC. It translates to CASSRRGQGVHEQYF.

The CDR3 sequence is CASSPPTGRAKGEQYF. DNA for the CDR3: TGTGCCAGCTCACCACCGACCGGGAGGGCCAAAGGGGAGCAGTACTTC. V is TRBV18 and J is TRBJ2-7; 8 bases line up with TRBD2. V shed 0 bases, J shed 7 bases, and the junction held 11 bases outside the gene matches. Germline V gene sequence: CDR1 KGHSH, CDR2 LQKENI. This CDR3 contains 16 residues.

The rearrangement links TRBV18 to TRBJ1-4; TRBD1 matches at 7 bases. Germline V gene lookup returns CDR1 KGHSH and CDR2 LQKENI. J lost 10 bases, V lost 3 bases, and 5 bases had no gene match. The CDR3 has 13 amino acids. CDR3: CASSPGQASKLFF. As DNA, the CDR3 is TGTGCCAGCTCACCTGGACAGGCCTCAAAACTGTTTTTT.

The chain has TRBV27 and TRBJ1-2; 12 bases line up with TRBD1. J lost 5 bases, V lost 0 bases, and 10 bases had no gene match. The CDR3 spans 18 residues. Per germline, CDR1 MNHEY and CDR2 SMNVEV (reference sequence). This CDR3 reads CASSLSPGQGAEGYGYTF. The DNA for the CDR3 is TGTGCCAGCAGTTTATCCCCGGGACAGGGGGCGGAGGGGTATGGCTACACCTTC.

This sequence joins TRBV29-1 and TRBJ2-5, with 7 bases that match TRBD2. The CDR3 is 12 amino acids. Trimming removed 6 bases from V and 2 bases from J; junction bases left unmatched: 3. Germline-derived CDR1 and CDR2 are SQVTM and ANQGSEA. The CDR3 region is CSVKRGQETQYF. The CDR3 DNA follows: TGCAGCGTCAAGCGGGGACAAGAGACCCAGTACTTC. The variable domain in full, with the rest retrieved from reference TRBV29-1 and TRBJ2-5, is SAVISQKPSRDICQRGTSLTIQCQVDSQVTMMFWYRQQPGQSLTLIATANQGSEATYESGFVIDKFPISRPNLTFSTLTVSNMSPEDSSIYLCSVKRGQETQYFGPGTRLLVL.

The genes are TRBV19 and TRBJ1-1, with 7 bases aligning to TRBD1. The ends lost 10 bases at V and 2 bases at J; junction bases unmatched: 13. The CDR3 consists of 15 residues. Germline values: CDR1 LNHDA, CDR2 SQIVND (reference sequence). CDR3 sequence reads: CATQILQGSNTEAFF. The CDR3 DNA follows: TGTGCCACCCAGATCCTACAGGGGTCCAACACTGAAGCTTTCTTT. The full variable domain, rest sourced from reference TRBV19 and TRBJ1-1, is DGGITQSPKYLFRKEGQNVTLSCEQNLNHDAMYWYRQDPGQGLRLIYYSQIVNDFQKGDIAEGYSVSREKKESFPLTVTSAQKNPTAFYLCATQILQGSNTEAFFGQGTRLTVV.

The genes are TRBV28 and TRBJ2-7, with D perhaps TRBD2 (5 bases). Trimming pared 5 bases from V and 6 bases from J, leaving 14 bases between. In germline, CDR1 is MDHEN, CDR2 SYDVKM. The CDR3 is 13 residues long. CDR3 in amino acids: CASSLDSGFEQYF. CDR3 DNA sequence: TGTGCCAGCAGTCTGGACTCTGGCTTCGAGCAGTACTTC.

The chain joins TRBV11-2 to TRBJ2-2; TRBD1 matches 8 bases. CDR3 length: 15 amino acids. From germline, CDR1 is SGHAT and CDR2 FQNNGV. V shed 5 bases and J 6 bases; nucleotides not matched to a gene: 8. This CDR3 reads CASSVTGGGSGELFF. The DNA for the CDR3 is TGTGCCAGCAGCGTAACAGGGGGTGGATCCGGGGAGCTGTTTTTT.

The V gene is TRBV18, the J gene TRBJ1-2; 10 bases are shared with TRBD1. Germline V CDR1 and CDR2: KGHSH, LQKENI. Germline trimming cut 3 bases from V and 7 bases from J; bases unmatched to any gene: 2. The CDR3 is 13 amino acids. The CDR3 bases are TGTGCCAGCTCACCCGACAGGGGGCGTGGCTACACCTTC. Its translation: CASSPDRGRGYTF.

This sequence joins TRBV19 and TRBJ1-5; the D is unclear. CDR3 length: 17 residues. V lost 1 base and J 0 bases, leaving 13 bases between the germline ends. Germline V lookup: CDR1 LNHDA, CDR2 SQIVND (reference sequence). DNA of the CDR3: TGTGCCAGTAGTATAGGCACGAGGGAGGGTAGCAATCAGCCCCAGCATTTT. Residues: CASSIGTREGSNQPQHF.

The V and J genes are TRBV7-9 and TRBJ2-2, with 8 bases matching TRBD2. Per germline, CDR1 SEHNR and CDR2 FQNEAQ (reference sequence). The J segment lost 5 bases and the V segment lost 1 base, leaving 3 bases of the junction unmatched. CDR3 size: 15 residues. CDR3 in DNA: TGTGCCAGCAGCTTAGTCGGGAGGGTGACCGGGGAGCTGTTTTTT. Translation gives CASSLVGRVTGELFF.

Details on this clone: This specimen includes other DNA sequences encoding the same CDR3. The chain carries TRBV9 and TRBJ1-2; D might be TRBD1 (5 bases). The CDR3 has 14 residues. Germline CDR1 and CDR2: SGDLS and YYNGEE. Deletions cut 4 bases from V and 2 bases from J, with 12 bases between. DNA of the CDR3: TGTGCCAGCAGCCCCTCCGGGGGAAACTATGGCTACACCTTC. This sequence encodes CASSPSGGNYGYTF.

This chain joins TRBV23-1 and TRBJ1-1, with 9 nucleotides matching TRBD1. TRBV23-1 is flagged as an ORF with uncertain function. This CDR3 region has 17 residues. Trimming at V came to 1 base and at J to 3 bases, leaving 9 bases not matched to a gene. CDR3 sequence reads: CASSQYRRGDRDTEAFF. The CDR3 bases are TGCGCCAGCAGTCAATATAGGCGTGGGGACAGGGACACTGAAGCTTTCTTT.

The chain is built from TRBV5-1 and TRBJ2-2, with D possibly being TRBD2 (6 bases). The germline V gene has CDR1 SGHRS and CDR2 YFSETQ. V gave up 2 bases and J gave up 7 bases, with 18 bases separating them. The CDR3 length is 16 residues. The CDR3 protein is CASSFGGELGSGELFF. CDR3 nucleotides: TGCGCCAGCAGCTTTGGCGGGGAATTGGGCAGCGGGGAGCTGTTTTTT.

This chain's CDR3 is CAIGTEKNPNTEAFF. CDR3 DNA sequence: TGTGCCATTGGGACAGAAAAAAATCCTAACACTGAAGCTTTCTTT. V and J are TRBV10-3 and TRBJ1-1, with 7 bases identical to TRBD1. This CDR3 spans 15 amino acids. Germline assignment: CDR1 ENHRY and CDR2 SYGVKD. J was trimmed by 2 bases and V by 9 bases; bases with no gene match: 12.

Note on this clone: The junction does not match germline at one end; this may be a read error. The chain links TRBV28 to TRBJ2-1, with D maybe TRBD1 (6 bases). The germline V gene encodes CDR1 MDHEN and CDR2 SYDVKM. This CDR3 has 12 residues. CDR3 in amino acids: CASTPVKGRGVF. Written as DNA, the CDR3 is TGTGCCAGCACTCCTGTAAAGGGCAGGGGTGTCTTC.

The chain employs TRBV5-4 and TRBJ1-2; D is perhaps TRBD1 (6 bases). Looked up from germline, CDR1 is SGHNT and CDR2 is YYREEE (reference sequence). V was shortened by 4 bases and J by 5 bases, with 15 bases between the two germline ends. The CDR3 runs to 14 residues. CDR3 loop: CASSPRGAVYGYTF. The CDR3 DNA reads as TGTGCCAGCAGCCCCCGGGGGGCAGTTTATGGCTACACCTTC.

The chain is built from TRBV20-1 and TRBJ2-4, with 9 nucleotides matching TRBD2. Germline V gene data show CDR1 as DFQATT and CDR2 as SNEGSKA (reference sequence). The CDR3 covers 16 residues. V trimming: 3 bases; J trimming: 0 bases; junction bases outside the gene matches: 6. In DNA form, the CDR3 reads TGCAGTGCTAGTCTAGCGGGATCCTTAGCCAAAAACATTCAGTACTTC. Its translation is CSASLAGSLAKNIQYF.

This clone was recorded many times. This chain links TRBV12-3 or TRBV12-4 with TRBJ2-5; a possible D gene is TRBD1 (5 bases). This CDR3 comprises 13 residues. Trimming pared 3 bases from V and 5 bases from J, leaving 10 bases between. The CDR3 sequence: CASSFGALETQYF. DNA for the CDR3: TGTGCCAGCAGTTTTGGGGCGTTGGAGACCCAGTACTTC.

The chain is built from TRBV18 and TRBJ2-1, with 10 bases identical to TRBD2. With 6 bases clipped from V and 7 bases from J, the junction kept 9 bases outside the gene matches. CDR3 length equals 15 residues. Germline values: CDR1 KGHSH, CDR2 LQKENI. This CDR3 reads CASSEAGGVKNEQFF. The CDR3 DNA follows: TGTGCCAGCTCGGAAGCGGGAGGGGTTAAAAATGAGCAGTTCTTC.

This rearrangement joins TRBV24-1 to TRBJ2-1; TRBD1 matches at 10 bases. This CDR3 is built from 15 residues. J was trimmed by 6 bases and V by 0 bases; bases with no gene match: 1. Germline values: CDR1 KGHDR, CDR2 SFDVKD. The CDR3 nucleotides are TGTGCCACCAGTGATTTGGGGACAGGGGCCAATGAGCAGTTCTTC. It yields the protein CATSDLGTGANEQFF.

J is TRBJ2-7 and V is TRBV2; D is undetermined. V gave up 4 bases and J gave up 5 bases, with 9 bases separating them. Germline CDR1 and CDR2: SNHLY and FYNNEI. The length of the CDR3 is 12 residues. The CDR3 loop is CASSAQANEQYF. In nucleotides, the CDR3 is TGTGCCAGCAGTGCCCAGGCTAACGAGCAGTACTTC.

The chain uses TRBV7-8 and TRBJ1-2; TRBD1 aligns across 8 bases. Germline CDR1 reads SGHVS; CDR2 reads FQNEAQ. V lost 5 bases to trimming and J lost 8 bases; unmatched junction nucleotides: 7. The length of the CDR3 is 13 residues. The chain's CDR3 is CASSNRGYGGYTF. CDR3 sequence (DNA): TGTGCCAGCAGCAACAGGGGGTATGGAGGCTACACCTTC.

This chain joins TRBV6-4 and TRBJ2-1; 9 nucleotides agree with TRBD2. The germline V gene has CDR1 MRHNA and CDR2 SNTAGT. V shed 4 bases, J shed 0 bases, and the junction held 4 bases outside the gene matches. This CDR3 is built from 16 residues. In nucleotides, the CDR3 is TGTGCCAGCAGTGGGGGTAGCGGGAGCTCCTACAATGAGCAGTTCTTC. Its protein is CASSGGSGSSYNEQFF.

The chain carries TRBV27 and TRBJ2-7; no firm D call. Per germline, CDR1 MNHEY and CDR2 SMNVEV (reference sequence). V lost 4 bases and J lost 3, with 4 bases in between. This CDR3 spans 11 amino acids. The CDR3 nucleotides are TGTGCCAGCAGTTCGGGCTACGAGCAGTACTTC. Its protein is CASSSGYEQYF.

This sequence joins TRBV3-1 (or the pseudogene TRBV3-2) and TRBJ2-7; 12 nucleotides match TRBD2. The CDR3 sequence is 14 residues long. CDR1 is LGHDT and CDR2 is YNNKEL in the germline V gene (reference sequence). V shed 1 base, J shed 7 bases, and the junction held 2 bases outside the gene matches. The CDR3 spells CASSQGLAGDEQYF. In DNA, the CDR3 is TGTGCCAGCAGCCAAGGACTAGCGGGAGATGAGCAGTACTTC.